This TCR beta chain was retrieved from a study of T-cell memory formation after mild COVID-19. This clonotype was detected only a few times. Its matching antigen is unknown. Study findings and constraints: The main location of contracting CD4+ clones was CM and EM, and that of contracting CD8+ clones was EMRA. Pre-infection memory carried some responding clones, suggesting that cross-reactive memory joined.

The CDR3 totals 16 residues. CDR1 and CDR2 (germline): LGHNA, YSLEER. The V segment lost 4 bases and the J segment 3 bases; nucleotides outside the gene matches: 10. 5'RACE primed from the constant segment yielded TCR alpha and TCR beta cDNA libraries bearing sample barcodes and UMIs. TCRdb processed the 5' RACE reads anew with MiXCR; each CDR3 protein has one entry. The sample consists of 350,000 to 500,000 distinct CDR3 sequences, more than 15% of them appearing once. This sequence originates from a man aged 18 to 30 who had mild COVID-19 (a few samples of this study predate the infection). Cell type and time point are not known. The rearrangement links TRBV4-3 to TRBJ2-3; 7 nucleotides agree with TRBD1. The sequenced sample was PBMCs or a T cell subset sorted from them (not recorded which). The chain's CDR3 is CASSRNRGPQTDTQYF. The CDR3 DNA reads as TGCGCCAGCAGCCGAAACAGGGGCCCCCAAACAGATACGCAGTATTTT.